Each of the 12 T cell receptor beta chains below was sequenced from the same sample in a study of cytomegalovirus exposure and HLA in healthy donors. Method: immunoSEQ multiplex PCR; TCRdb's copy keeps in-frame clones and lacks some. This sample has 120,000 or so clones, with around 90% found just once. The sequenced sample was PBMCs. These receptors were taken from a young woman in good health and CMV-seronegative.

The chain combines TRBV6-5 with TRBJ1-2; tentatively, D is TRBD1 (5 bases). Trimming cost V 0 bases and J 4 bases, with 12 bases left between them. This CDR3 is built from 15 residues. Germline V gene sequence: CDR1 MNHEY, CDR2 SVGAGI. The CDR3 is CASSYSDTGIYGYTF. Written as DNA, the CDR3 is TGTGCCAGCAGTTACTCGGACACAGGAATCTATGGCTACACCTTC.

The genes are TRBV5-1 and TRBJ2-7, with D perhaps matching TRBD2 (5 bases). Deletions cut 0 bases from V and 1 base from J, with 8 bases between. Germline lookup yields CDR1 SGHRS and CDR2 YFSETQ. The CDR3 totals 14 residues. For the CDR3, the DNA is TGCGCCAGCAGCTTGGAGGACTCTTCCTACGAGCAGTACTTC. Translating gives CASSLEDSSYEQYF.

This chain uses TRBV6-1 with TRBJ2-1; tentative D call: TRBD2 (6 bases). Germline CDR1 and CDR2: MNHNS and SASEGT. This CDR3 region has 13 residues. The V end was cut by 3 bases, the J end by 9 bases, with 12 bases between. This chain's CDR3 is CASSDPTRAEQFF. The CDR3 nucleotides are TGTGCCAGCAGTGACCCGACTAGGGCTGAGCAGTTCTTC.

This clone was found once. The V gene is TRBV6-1, the J gene TRBJ2-7, with a tentative D call TRBD2 (6 bases). Trimming left V 6 bases short and J 3 bases short, with 12 bases between. Looked up from germline, CDR1 is MNHNS and CDR2 is SASEGT. The CDR3 runs 13 residues. This chain's CDR3 is CASRLGGVYEQYF. The CDR3 nucleotides are TGTGCCAGCAGACTAGGAGGGGTCTACGAGCAGTACTTC.

The V and J genes are TRBV5-1 and TRBJ2-5; TRBD2 agrees at 12 bases. This CDR3 region has 18 residues. CDR1 is SGHRS and CDR2 is YFSETQ in the germline V gene. The ends lost 4 bases at V and 5 bases at J; junction bases unmatched: 15. This CDR3 is CASSAGQLGLAGIETQYF. The CDR3 DNA reads as TGCGCCAGCAGCGCGGGACAGTTAGGACTAGCGGGGATCGAGACCCAGTACTTC.

The J gene is TRBJ2-5, the V gene TRBV9, with 8 bases lining up with TRBD2. This CDR3 is built from 14 residues. V lost 4 bases to trimming and J lost 4 bases; unmatched junction nucleotides: 6. CDR1 is SGDLS, CDR2 YYNGEE, per germline. The CDR3 sequence is CASSPPGGAETQYF. CDR3 nucleotide sequence: TGTGCCAGCAGCCCCCCGGGGGGGGCAGAGACCCAGTACTTC.

Remarks on this clone: The same CDR3 arises from other DNA sequences in this sample as well. The chain links TRBV28 to TRBJ2-7; 7 bases align to TRBD1. The germline gives CDR1 MDHEN, CDR2 SYDVKM. V gave up 6 bases and J gave up 0 bases; unmatched junction bases: 11. The CDR3 is 16 amino acids. The CDR3 sequence: CASSSTRQGPSYEQYF. The CDR3 DNA sequence: TGTGCCAGCAGCTCGACCCGACAGGGCCCCTCCTACGAGCAGTACTTC.

The chain employs TRBV9 and TRBJ2-5; D not certain. The germline V gene encodes CDR1 SGDLS and CDR2 YYNGEE. CDR3 size: 13 residues. V was trimmed by 2 bases and J by 2 bases, leaving 7 bases between them. CDR3 in DNA: TGTGCCAGCAGCGTGTCTACGCAAGAGACCCAGTACTTC. Translating it yields CASSVSTQETQYF. Together with reference TRBV9 and TRBJ2-5, the CDR3 gives the full variable domain: DSGVTQTPKHLITATGQRVTLRCSPRSGDLSVYWYQQSLDQGLQFLIQYYNGEERAKGNILERFSAQQFPDLHSELNLSSLELGDSALYFCASSVSTQETQYFGPGTRLLVL.

The CDR3 is CASSTADRGNSVDTQYF. In DNA form, the CDR3 reads TGCGCCAGCAGCACGGCGGACAGGGGGAATTCGGTAGATACGCAGTATTTT. The genes are TRBV5-1 and TRBJ2-3; 10 bases are a match to TRBD1. Looked up from germline, CDR1 is SGHRS and CDR2 is YFSETQ. The CDR3 length is 17 residues. Trimming took 4 bases from V and 5 from J; bases not matched to a gene: 13.

This clone was seen a single time. The chain couples TRBV28 to TRBJ1-1; TRBD1 matches at 9 bases. The germline gives CDR1 MDHEN, CDR2 SYDVKM. This CDR3 is built from 14 residues. Unmatched junction bases numbered 7, after V lost 5 bases and J lost 6 bases. The CDR3 nucleotides read TGTGCCAGCAGTCTGGGACAGGGCGTCGCTGAAGCTTTCTTT. This encodes CASSLGQGVAEAFF.

V and J are TRBV5-1 and TRBJ2-1; unclear D gene. Trimming stripped 2 bases from V and 0 bases from J, with 9 bases between. CDR1 and CDR2 (germline): SGHRS, YFSETQ. This CDR3 is 15 amino acids long. CDR3 protein: CASSFTAASYNEQFF. The CDR3 bases are TGCGCCAGCAGCTTTACGGCGGCCTCCTACAATGAGCAGTTCTTC.

This clone is labeled as medium-sized. The same CDR3 arises from other DNA sequences in this sample as well. The rearrangement uses TRBV28 and TRBJ1-1, with 9 bases aligning to TRBD1. Looked up from germline, CDR1 is MDHEN and CDR2 is SYDVKM. The CDR3 runs 13 residues. Losses at the gene ends were 6 bases for V and 4 bases for J; bases not matched to a gene: 3. CDR3 DNA: TGTGCCAGCAGCCGGGACAGGGTCACTGAAGCTTTCTTT. Translation: CASSRDRVTEAFF.